Below are 22 T cell receptor beta chains sequenced from a single sample in a study of T-cell memory formation after mild COVID-19. TCRdb called the 5' RACE reads again in MiXCR, with one record for every CDR3 protein. This repertoire shows hundreds of thousands of distinct CDR3 sequences, 20% to 25% found once; its top ten account for roughly 9.1%. Sequencing was performed on PBMCs or a T cell subset sorted from them (not recorded which). The receptors were sampled from an adult woman who had mild COVID-19 (a few samples of this study predate the infection). Cell type and time point are not known.

V usage is TRBV20-1 and J usage is TRBJ2-1; 9 bases are shared with TRBD2. CDR1 and CDR2 from the germline V gene are DFQATT and SNEGSKA (reference sequence). V lost 6 bases and J lost 15; bases outside the gene matches: 15. The CDR3 contains 13 residues. The CDR3: CSADRGLAGPRFF. The CDR3 DNA reads TGCAGTGCCGACAGAGGTCTAGCGGGGCCTCGGTTCTTC.

This clonotype was seen ten or more times. CDR3 in amino acids: CASSQRTGGPSDTQYF. DNA for the CDR3: TGTGCCAGCAGCCAAAGGACGGGGGGGCCTTCAGATACGCAGTATTTT. The genes are TRBV4-2 and TRBJ2-3; 8 bases agree with TRBD2. The CDR3 length is 16 residues. From germline, CDR1 is LGHNA and CDR2 YNFKEQ. V trimming: 2 bases; J trimming: 4 bases; junction bases outside the gene matches: 8.

This clonotype was recorded a few times. This sequence joins TRBV28 and TRBJ1-2; 8 bases agree with TRBD1. The V gene's germline CDR1 is MDHEN and CDR2 SYDVKM. The CDR3 runs 13 residues. With V trimmed by 8 bases and J by 4 bases, 6 bases remained unmatched. The CDR3 DNA reads TGTGCCAGCGCCACCGGGACAGGCTATGGCTACACCTTC. Its protein product is CASATGTGYGYTF.

The rearrangement joins TRBV7-2 to TRBJ1-6; D gene ambiguous. The length of the CDR3 is 15 residues. Germline lookup yields CDR1 SGHTA and CDR2 FQGNSA. Trimming removed 1 base at V and 8 bases at J, with 12 bases between. Here the CDR3 DNA reads TGTGCCAGCAGCTTAGAGGGTGACGGGTATTCACCCCTCCACTTT. Protein product: CASSLEGDGYSPLHF. The full variable domain, in which reference TRBV7-2 and TRBJ1-6 provide the parts outside the CDR3, is GAGVSQSPSNKVTEKGKDVELRCDPISGHTALYWYRQSLGQGLEFLIYFQGNSAPDKSGLPSDRFSAERTGGSVSTLTIQRTQQEDSAVYLCASSLEGDGYSPLHFGNGTRLTVT.

The CDR3 sequence is CATSLSWPGITDTQYF. CDR3 coding DNA: TGTGCCACCAGCTTGTCGTGGCCCGGAATCACAGATACGCAGTATTTT. The chain is built from TRBV15 and TRBJ2-3; D is ambiguous. The CDR3 runs 16 residues. Germline V gives CDR1 LNHNV, CDR2 YYDKDF (reference sequence). Trimming stripped 5 bases from V and 2 bases from J, with 17 bases between.

This clonotype was observed a few times. This chain links TRBV24-1 with TRBJ1-5, with 9 bases matching TRBD1. In germline, CDR1 is KGHDR, CDR2 SFDVKD. CDR3 length: 15 residues. J was trimmed by 3 bases and V by 5 bases; bases with no gene match: 4. Written as DNA, the CDR3 is TGTGCCACCAGTGTAGGGACAGGGTTCAATCAGCCCCAGCATTTT. Its translation is CATSVGTGFNQPQHF.

The chain recombines TRBV7-2 with TRBJ1-4; 7 bases line up with TRBD1. V lost 5 bases to trimming and J lost 8 bases; unmatched junction nucleotides: 11. Looked up from germline, CDR1 is SGHTA and CDR2 is FQGNSA. CDR3 length: 15 residues. CDR3 nucleotide sequence: TGTGCCAGCAGCCCGCGACAGGGTGCCGGGGAAAAACTGTTTTTT. Translated, it gives CASSPRQGAGEKLFF.

The rearrangement joins TRBV7-2 to TRBJ2-2; 8 positions match TRBD1. Germline-derived CDR1 and CDR2 are SGHTA and FQGNSA. After removal of 6 bases from V and 1 base from J, the junction contained 13 bases not matched to a gene. The CDR3 extends over 18 amino acids. CDR3 sequence reads: CASSRQPTGTGNTGELFF. The CDR3, as DNA: TGTGCCAGCAGTCGCCAACCGACCGGGACAGGGAACACCGGGGAGCTGTTTTTT.

The chain combines TRBV12-3 or TRBV12-4 with TRBJ2-2; unclear D gene. Trimming pared 8 bases from V and 0 bases from J, leaving 16 bases between. This CDR3 has 16 residues. In DNA, the CDR3 is TGTGCCAGCTCGGTTTTCGGCGGAACGAACACCGGGGAGCTGTTTTTT. This sequence encodes CASSVFGGTNTGELFF.

This sequence joins TRBV5-1 and TRBJ1-1; no firm D call. This CDR3 has 15 residues. Germline CDR1 and CDR2: SGHRS and YFSETQ. V lost 0 bases to trimming and J lost 0 bases, with 9 bases between them. The CDR3 region has the DNA TGCGCCAGCAGCTTGGAAACGGGCATGAACACTGAAGCTTTCTTT. Protein product: CASSLETGMNTEAFF.

This clonotype occurred a few times. V usage is TRBV7-3 and J usage is TRBJ2-7; maybe TRBD1 (6 bases). V was pared by 4 bases and J by 7 bases, with 14 bases between. In germline, CDR1 is SGHTA, CDR2 FQGTGA. This CDR3 spans 13 amino acids. The CDR3 loop reads CASSSTGSGEQYF. The DNA for the CDR3 is TGTGCCAGCAGCTCCACAGGGTCCGGGGAGCAGTACTTC. The entire variable domain, with the rest obtained from reference TRBV7-3 and TRBJ2-7, is as follows: GAGVSQTPSNKVTEKGKYVELRCDPISGHTALYWYRQSLGQGPEFLIYFQGTGAADDSGLPNDRFFAVRPEGSVSTLKIQRTERGDSAVYLCASSSTGSGEQYFGPGTRLTVT.

This clonotype occurred a few times. The chain recombines TRBV7-9 with TRBJ1-4; D remains unclear. There are 11 residues in the CDR3. Germline-derived CDR1 and CDR2 are SEHNR and FQNEAQ (reference sequence). V lost 3 bases to trimming and J lost 8 bases, with 4 bases between them. CDR3 sequence: CASSFTEKLFF. CDR3 coding DNA: TGTGCCAGCAGCTTTACCGAAAAACTGTTTTTT.

J is TRBJ2-5 and V is TRBV30; TRBD2 agrees at 12 bases. The germline CDR1 and CDR2 sequences are GTSNPN and SVGIG (reference sequence). This CDR3 spans 14 amino acids. The ends lost 4 bases at V and 6 bases at J; junction bases unmatched: 6. CDR3 sequence (DNA): TGTGCCTGGATTGCTAGCGGGGGGGCTCAGACCCAGTACTTC. Amino acid sequence: CAWIASGGAQTQYF.

This clonotype was seen more than once but under ten times. The rearrangement joins TRBV29-1 to TRBJ2-1; 7 positions match TRBD2. Trimming at V came to 8 bases and at J to 4 bases, leaving 2 bases not matched to a gene. The CDR3 extends over 11 amino acids. Per germline, CDR1 SQVTM and CDR2 ANQGSEA. This chain's CDR3 is CSLAEYNEQFF. For the CDR3, the DNA is TGCAGCCTAGCGGAGTACAATGAGCAGTTCTTC.

The chain carries TRBV29-1 and TRBJ2-7; D perhaps matches TRBD2 (6 bases). CDR1 SQVTM and CDR2 ANQGSEA come from the germline V gene. Between the trimmed V and J ends, which lost 7 bases and 0 bases, there was a span of 13 bases. This CDR3 spans 13 amino acids. The CDR3 reads CSAQTSPSYEQYF. As DNA, the CDR3 is TGCAGCGCCCAGACTAGTCCCTCCTACGAGCAGTACTTC.

The sample holds a few counts of this clonotype. The chain joins TRBV7-2 to TRBJ2-3, with D possibly TRBD2 on 5 matching bases. The CDR3 contains 13 residues. Deletions cut 7 bases from V and 5 bases from J, with 13 bases between. Germline CDR1 and CDR2: SGHTA and FQGNSA. CDR3 amino acids: CASTPSAGDTQYF. The CDR3 DNA follows: TGTGCCAGCACCCCTTCGGCGGGAGATACGCAGTATTTT.

The rearrangement uses TRBV25-1 and TRBJ1-4; D is unresolved. CDR3 length equals 13 residues. Germline V lookup: CDR1 MGHDK, CDR2 SYGVNS. Deletions cut 4 bases from V and 6 bases from J, with 9 bases between. The CDR3 is CASSGGVDEKLFF. The DNA for the CDR3 is TGTGCCAGCAGTGGCGGAGTGGATGAAAAACTGTTTTTT. Full variable domain (remainder filled in from reference TRBV25-1 and TRBJ1-4): EADIYQTPRYLVIGTGKKITLECSQTMGHDKMYWYQQDPGMELHLIHYSYGVNSTEKGDLSSESTVSRIRTEHFPLTLESARPSHTSQYLCASSGGVDEKLFFGSGTQLSVL.

The genes are TRBV6-5 and TRBJ2-1, with unresolved D. The CDR3 totals 16 residues. The germline V gene encodes CDR1 MNHEY and CDR2 SVGAGI. Trimming stripped 8 bases from V and 8 bases from J, with 25 bases between. DNA for the CDR3: TGTGCCAGCTATATGTCATCGGGCCTTGGTGGGGATGAGCAGTTCTTC. Its translation: CASYMSSGLGGDEQFF.

The V gene is TRBV7-2, the J gene TRBJ2-1; D not certain. V lost 10 bases to trimming and J lost 8 bases, with 12 bases between them. The germline CDR1 and CDR2 sequences are SGHTA and FQGNSA. This CDR3 contains 11 residues. CDR3 region: CAIKLRDEQFF. CDR3 bases: TGTGCCATCAAGCTTAGGGATGAGCAGTTCTTC.

The V call is TRBV20-1, the J call TRBJ2-1, with 14 positions matching TRBD2. V was pared by 3 bases and J by 8 bases, with 6 bases of the junction left unmatched. The CDR3 is 15 residues long. CDR1 is DFQATT, CDR2 SNEGSKA, per germline (reference sequence). This CDR3 is CSARGLAGALDEQFF. The CDR3 DNA sequence: TGCAGTGCTAGGGGACTAGCGGGAGCCCTAGATGAGCAGTTCTTC.

V usage is TRBV27 and J usage is TRBJ2-7, with D perhaps matching TRBD1 or TRBD2 (6 bases each). Deletions cut 4 bases from V and 5 bases from J, with 12 bases between. This CDR3 is 13 amino acids long. Per germline, CDR1 MNHEY and CDR2 SMNVEV (reference sequence). For the CDR3, the DNA is TGTGCCAGCAGTTCGACCGGGGGCCACGAGCAGTACTTC. Protein sequence: CASSSTGGHEQYF.

The chain links TRBV30 to TRBJ2-7, with 11 bases that match TRBD1. Germline V lookup: CDR1 GTSNPN, CDR2 SVGIG (reference sequence). This CDR3 contains 14 residues. The trim removed 3 bases at V and 4 bases at J, leaving 5 bases unmatched. The CDR3 loop reads CAWSPGQGAYEQYF. The CDR3 DNA reads TGTGCCTGGAGCCCCGGACAGGGGGCATACGAGCAGTACTTC.